The source of this T cell receptor (beta chain) is a study of blood T cell repertoires in COVID-19. Self-reported history from a screening survey and questionnaire set each donor's cohort. Authors' analysis steps: The assay estimated nucleated cells by amplifying reference gene primers. TCRdb's table, derived via immunoSEQ multiplex PCR, lists solely in-frame clones and lacks some. V, J and clone size reflect that table, while D and trimming were determined from the DNA. The sample records a few hundred thousand clones, roughly 80% being singletons. The receptor's source is a woman aged 50 to 65 who had recovered from COVID-19. Sequencing input: PBMCs or T cells enriched from blood (not recorded which).

The CDR3 here is CASRGQGAVNTEAFF. The CDR3 DNA sequence: TGTGCCAGCAGAGGACAGGGGGCTGTGAACACTGAAGCTTTCTTT. The genes are TRBV6-5 and TRBJ1-1; 11 bases agree with TRBD1. Losses at the gene ends were 6 bases for V and 0 bases for J; bases not matched to a gene: 3. There are 15 residues in the CDR3. Germline CDR1 reads MNHEY; CDR2 reads SVGAGI.